The 5 T cell receptor beta chains presented below share a single source sample, sequenced in a study of T cells in Graves' hyperthyroidism and ophthalmopathy. The source material, RNA transcripts, was used to amplify TCR beta CDR3 regions. Primed by the HTBI set, a first-round RT-PCR was run on the TCR CDR3. TCRdb re-called the multiplex PCR reads with MiXCR, one entry per CDR3 protein. The sample includes around 600,000 distinct CDR3 sequences, about 14% of them seen just once. Specimen: blood. The source of these receptors is a woman between 45 and 65 years old with Graves' ophthalmopathy.

CDR3 region: CASSPTGVNNQPQHF. CDR3 DNA sequence: TGCGCCAGCAGCCCAACAGGGGTGAATAATCAGCCCCAGCATTTT. This chain connects TRBV5-1 to TRBJ1-5, with TRBD1 matching over 7 bases. CDR1 and CDR2 (germline): SGHRS, YFSETQ. Germline trimming cut 4 bases from V and 4 bases from J; bases unmatched to any gene: 8. The CDR3 covers 15 residues.

Many counts were recorded for this clonotype. This rearrangement joins TRBV6-2 or TRBV6-3 to TRBJ2-7; D is uncertain. This CDR3 spans 16 amino acids. V lost 2 bases to trimming and J lost 1 base, with 15 bases between them. From germline, CDR1 is MNHEY and CDR2 SVGEGT. CDR3 nucleotides: TGTGCCAGCAGTTACGACGGTCTGGATAGATCCTACGAGCAGTACTTC. Residues: CASSYDGLDRSYEQYF.

The V and J genes are TRBV5-8 and TRBJ1-5; D is undetermined. CDR1 is SGHTS and CDR2 is YDEGEE in the germline V gene. CDR3 length equals 14 residues. V shed 2 bases and J shed 3 bases, with 9 bases lying between them. For the CDR3, the DNA is TGTGCCAGCAGCTTTCGTCCTATCAATCAGCCCCAGCATTTT. This gives the protein CASSFRPINQPQHF. The whole variable domain, filled in from reference TRBV5-8 and TRBJ1-5, reads EAGVTQSPTHLIKTRGQQATLRCSPISGHTSVYWYQQALGLGLQFLLWYDEGEERNRGNFPPRFSGRQFPNYSSELNVNALELEDSALYLCASSFRPINQPQHFGDGTRLSIL.

As to this clonotype: A read error may be the cause here, since a much bigger clone is one base away. The rearrangement uses TRBV27 and TRBJ2-5; tentative D call: TRBD2 (6 bases). The V end lost 3 bases, the J end lost 1 base, and 12 bases lay between the germline ends. The length of the CDR3 is 15 residues. Germline CDR1 is MNHEY and CDR2 is SMNVEV (reference sequence). The CDR3 bases are TGTGCCAGCAGTTTGGACGGGAGTAGCCAAGAGACCCAGTACTTC. It yields the protein CASSLDGSSQETQYF.

This clonotype occurred many times. The V and J genes are TRBV27 and TRBJ2-1; D is ambiguous. This CDR3 is 14 amino acids long. Trimming left V 3 bases short and J 0 bases short, with 6 bases between. Germline-derived CDR1 and CDR2 are MNHEY and SMNVEV (reference sequence). Written as DNA, the CDR3 is TGTGCCAGCAGTTTTAGCATCTCCTACAATGAGCAGTTCTTC. Translating gives CASSFSISYNEQFF.